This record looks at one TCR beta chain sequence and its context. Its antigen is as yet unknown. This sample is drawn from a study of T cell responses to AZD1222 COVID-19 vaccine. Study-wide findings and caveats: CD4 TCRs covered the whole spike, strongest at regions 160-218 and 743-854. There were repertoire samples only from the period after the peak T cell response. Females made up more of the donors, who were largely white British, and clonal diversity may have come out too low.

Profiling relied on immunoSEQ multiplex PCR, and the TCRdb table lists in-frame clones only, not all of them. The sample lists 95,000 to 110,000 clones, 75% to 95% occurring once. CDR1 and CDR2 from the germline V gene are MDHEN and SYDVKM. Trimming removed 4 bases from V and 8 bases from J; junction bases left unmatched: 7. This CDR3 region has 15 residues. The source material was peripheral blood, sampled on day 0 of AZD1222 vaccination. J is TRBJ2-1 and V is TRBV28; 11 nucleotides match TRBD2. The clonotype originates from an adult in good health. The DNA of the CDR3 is TGTGCCAGCAGTTCTAGCGGGAGGACTTTCGATGAGCAGTTCTTC. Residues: CASSSSGRTFDEQFF.